These T cell receptor beta chains were read from a single sample in a study of blood T cell repertoires in COVID-19. Here immunoSEQ multiplex PCR was the method, and the copy in TCRdb shows in-frame clones only, minus some. There are approximately 290,000 clones in the sample; nearly 90% occur only once, and around 4.4% lies in the top ten. The sample taken for sequencing was PBMCs or T cells enriched from blood (not recorded which). These receptors were collected from a woman between 18 and 29 years old with acute COVID-19. CDR3s include the opening cysteine and the closing phenylalanine or tryptophan. D genes are given only for firm matches. Clone size is given for some rows only: seen once, a few or many times, or a class if the clone is expanded.

d_call	v_call	j_call	clone_size	cdr3_aa	cdr3_nt
TRBD1	TRBV15	TRBJ1-2	-	CATSTYRGWHGYTF	TGTGCCACCAGCACATACAGGGGATGGCATGGCTACACCTTC
-	TRBV13	TRBJ2-3	-	CASSPSGVITDTQYF	TGTGCCAGCAGCCCTTCGGGGGTTATCACAGATACGCAGTATTTT
-	TRBV29-1	TRBJ1-2	-	CSVENPNGGPGVEGYTF	TGCAGCGTTGAGAACCCAAACGGGGGGCCCGGAGTAGAAGGCTACACCTTC
TRBD1	TRBV11-2	TRBJ2-2	-	CASSPHRGQGGELFF	TGTGCCAGCAGCCCCCACAGGGGGCAAGGCGGGGAGCTGTTTTTT
TRBD1	TRBV27	TRBJ2-2	-	CASSRTGPNTGELFF	TGTGCCAGCAGTAGGACAGGCCCGAACACCGGGGAGCTGTTTTTT
TRBD2	TRBV6-5	TRBJ2-5	-	CATGLAGRQTQYF	TGTGCCACCGGACTAGCGGGAAGACAGACCCAGTACTTC
-	TRBV10-2	TRBJ1-5	once	CASTVGEDQPQHF	TGCGCCAGCACTGTAGGGGAGGATCAGCCCCAGCATTTT
-	TRBV27	TRBJ1-6	-	CASSSPPTGGNSPLHF	TGTGCCAGCAGTTCCCCTCCGACGGGGGGTAATTCACCCCTCCACTTT
TRBD2	TRBV29-1	TRBJ2-7	-	CSVHCVAGISYEQYF	TGCAGCGTGCATTGCGTAGCGGGGATCTCCTACGAGCAGTACTTC
-	TRBV28	TRBJ1-2	-	CASSSPAGGAYGYTF	TGTGCCAGCAGTTCGCCGGCGGGGGGCGCATATGGCTACACCTTC
TRBD1	TRBV29-1	TRBJ1-1	-	CSVRSTGALVPAFF	TGCAGCGTCCGTTCGACAGGGGCCCTCGTTCCAGCTTTCTTT
-	TRBV28	TRBJ1-1	-	CASSLFTVTEAFF	TGTGCCAGCAGTTTGTTCACAGTCACTGAAGCTTTCTTT
-	TRBV7-3	TRBJ2-2	-	CASSTRAAGELFF	TGTGCCAGCAGCACTAGGGCGGCCGGGGAGCTGTTTTTT
TRBD1	TRBV6-2/TRBV6-3	TRBJ2-7	few	CASSSTGGAYEQYF	TGTGCCAGCAGCTCGACAGGGGGTGCCTACGAGCAGTACTTC
TRBD1	TRBV2	TRBJ1-1	once	CASSRTRQGGSTEAFF	TGTGCCAGCAGCCGCACCCGACAGGGTGGAAGCACTGAAGCTTTCTTT
-	TRBV7-3	TRBJ2-1	-	CASSPQGSSSYNEQFF	TGTGCCAGCAGCCCTCAGGGCTCCAGCTCCTACAATGAGCAGTTCTTC
TRBD1	TRBV11-3	TRBJ1-2	-	CASSPDRDYGYTF	TGTGCCAGCAGCCCGGACAGGGACTATGGCTACACCTTC
TRBD1	TRBV18	TRBJ2-7	-	CASSLDRGRSYEQYF	TGTGCCAGCTCACTCGACAGGGGGCGCTCCTACGAGCAGTACTTC
TRBD1	TRBV28	TRBJ1-1	few	CASSLGTGGTEAFF	TGTGCCAGCAGTCTCGGGACAGGGGGCACTGAAGCTTTCTTT
-	TRBV28	TRBJ2-7	-	CASRPTGVRSEQYF	TGTGCCAGCAGACCGACCGGGGTACGGAGCGAGCAGTACTTC
TRBD1	TRBV30	TRBJ1-5	few	CAWSSGTGINQPQHF	TGTGCCTGGAGCTCCGGGACAGGGATCAATCAGCCCCAGCATTTT
-	TRBV19	TRBJ2-7	-	CASSRTPTLSEQYF	TGTGCCAGTTCTAGGACTCCGACCCTTAGCGAGCAGTACTTC
-	TRBV19	TRBJ2-2	-	CASSTQNAGELFF	TGTGCCAGTAGTACGCAGAACGCCGGGGAGCTGTTTTTT
TRBD1	TRBV7-3	TRBJ2-3	-	CASSPGQPSTDTQYF	TGTGCCAGCAGCCCGGGACAGCCTAGCACAGATACGCAGTATTTT
-	TRBV5-4	TRBJ2-2	-	CASSLSGPANTGELFF	TGTGCCAGCAGCCTCTCAGGCCCCGCGAACACCGGGGAGCTGTTTTTT
TRBD2	TRBV11-2	TRBJ2-3	-	CASSFSELAGAGGTQYF	TGTGCCAGCAGCTTTTCGGAGCTAGCGGGAGCAGGAGGTACGCAGTATTTT
-	TRBV28	TRBJ1-1	-	CASSTTAANTEAFF	TGTGCCAGCAGTACTACGGCAGCAAACACTGAAGCTTTCTTT
-	TRBV4-1	TRBJ2-5	once	CASSQDAQHEETQYF	TGCGCCAGCAGCCAAGACGCTCAACATGAAGAGACCCAGTACTTC
-	TRBV11-3	TRBJ1-4	-	CASSLNYGGTNEKLFF	TGTGCCAGCAGCCTAAACTACGGGGGAACTAATGAAAAACTGTTTTTT
-	TRBV27	TRBJ2-1	-	CASSFGGNYNEQFF	TGTGCCAGCAGTTTTGGCGGGAACTACAATGAGCAGTTCTTC
TRBD1	TRBV5-1	TRBJ1-6	-	CASSPLTGSSDSPLHF	TGCGCCAGCAGCCCCCTGACAGGGTCATCGGATTCACCCCTCCACTTT
TRBD2	TRBV24-1	TRBJ2-1	-	CATSSVTSGRACEQFF	TGTGCCACCAGTTCTGTGACTAGCGGGAGGGCATGTGAGCAGTTCTTC
TRBD2	TRBV14	TRBJ2-7	once	CASTLGGGTDEQYF	TGTGCCAGCACACTGGGGGGGGGAACGGACGAGCAGTACTTC
-	TRBV6-6	TRBJ1-6	few	CASPTRGSMNSPLHF	TGTGCCAGTCCGACCCGGGGGAGTATGAATTCACCCCTCCACTTT
-	TRBV5-1	TRBJ1-2	-	CASSLGTGPDYGYTF	TGCGCCAGCAGCTTGGGTACAGGACCTGATTATGGCTACACCTTC
-	TRBV15	TRBJ1-1	-	CATSRGGRNTEAFF	TGTGCCACCAGCAGAGGAGGGCGGAACACTGAAGCTTTCTTT
-	TRBV7-9	TRBJ2-1	-	CASSSTRTADNEQFF	TGTGCCAGCAGCTCAACGAGGACAGCCGACAATGAGCAGTTCTTC
-	TRBV5-1	TRBJ2-7	-	CASSVSVQQYF	TGCGCCAGCAGCGTTAGCGTTCAGCAGTACTTC
-	TRBV4-1	TRBJ1-2	-	CASSQDITPQYYGYTF	TGCGCCAGCAGCCAAGATATAACACCTCAGTACTATGGCTACACCTTC
TRBD2	TRBV5-1	TRBJ2-7	-	CASSTGLHSYEQYF	TGCGCCAGCAGCACGGGACTACACTCCTACGAGCAGTACTTC
-	TRBV28	TRBJ1-1	-	CASSLIIQGLMNTEAFF	TGTGCCAGCAGTTTAATTATCCAGGGCCTCATGAACACTGAAGCTTTCTTT
-	TRBV5-8	TRBJ2-3	-	CASSTTDTDTQYF	TGTGCCAGCAGCACGACAGACACAGATACGCAGTATTTT
-	TRBV7-2	TRBJ2-7	-	CASSQFGGPNEQYF	TGTGCCAGCAGCCAGTTCGGAGGGCCTAACGAGCAGTACTTC
TRBD1	TRBV2	TRBJ1-4	-	CASGRTGKDEKLFF	TGTGCCAGCGGCCGGACAGGGAAAGATGAAAAACTGTTTTTT
TRBD1	TRBV7-8	TRBJ2-7	-	CASSAVGQGNDEQYF	TGTGCCAGCAGCGCAGTAGGACAGGGGAACGACGAGCAGTACTTC
TRBD2	TRBV28	TRBJ2-7	-	CASRPDRDYPFPTYEQYF	TGTGCCAGCAGGCCTGACCGGGACTACCCCTTCCCAACCTACGAGCAGTACTTC
-	TRBV10-3	TRBJ2-7	-	CAIRTGELYEQYF	TGTGCCATCAGGACAGGCGAATTGTACGAGCAGTACTTC
-	TRBV7-9	TRBJ1-4	few	CASSLVVGGEKLFF	TGTGCCAGCAGCTTGGTAGTCGGCGGTGAAAAACTGTTTTTT
TRBD1	TRBV9	TRBJ1-5	-	CASSPGGQGRQHF	TGTGCCAGCAGCCCGGGGGGACAGGGGCGACAGCATTTT
TRBD1	TRBV10-3	TRBJ1-3	-	CAIRTTIQGAPGNTIYF	TGTGCCATCAGGACCACAATACAGGGGGCACCTGGAAACACCATATATTTT
TRBD2	TRBV28	TRBJ2-5	-	CASSQLAGGYQTQYF	TGTGCCAGCAGCCAATTAGCGGGAGGCTACCAGACCCAGTACTTC
-	TRBV7-6	TRBJ1-3	-	CASSLSFGPAGLGNTIYF	TGTGCCAGCAGCTTATCCTTCGGACCCGCGGGGCTTGGAAACACCATATATTTT
TRBD2	TRBV13	TRBJ2-5	-	CASSLRRAGVVEETQYF	TGTGCCAGCAGCTTACGTAGGGCGGGAGTGGTGGAGGAGACCCAGTACTTC
TRBD1	TRBV6-4	TRBJ2-3	-	CASSDSGQGGDTQYF	TGTGCCAGCAGTGACTCGGGACAGGGAGGAGATACGCAGTATTTT
TRBD1	TRBV19	TRBJ1-1	-	CASRPGTGSRNTEAFF	TGTGCCAGTAGGCCCGGGACAGGGAGTAGGAACACTGAAGCTTTCTTT
-	TRBV19	TRBJ1-5	-	CATSRQGASNQPQHF	TGTGCCACCTCGAGGCAAGGGGCGAGCAATCAGCCCCAGCATTTT
TRBD1	TRBV2	TRBJ2-5	-	CASSEQGAGETQYF	TGTGCCAGCAGTGAACAGGGGGCGGGGGAGACCCAGTACTTC
-	TRBV12-3/TRBV12-4	TRBJ1-1	-	CASSTRVTEAFF	TGTGCCAGCAGTACTAGAGTCACTGAAGCTTTCTTT
-	TRBV10-3	TRBJ2-3	-	CAISGRRDTDTQYF	TGTGCCATCAGTGGGCGCAGGGACACAGATACGCAGTATTTT